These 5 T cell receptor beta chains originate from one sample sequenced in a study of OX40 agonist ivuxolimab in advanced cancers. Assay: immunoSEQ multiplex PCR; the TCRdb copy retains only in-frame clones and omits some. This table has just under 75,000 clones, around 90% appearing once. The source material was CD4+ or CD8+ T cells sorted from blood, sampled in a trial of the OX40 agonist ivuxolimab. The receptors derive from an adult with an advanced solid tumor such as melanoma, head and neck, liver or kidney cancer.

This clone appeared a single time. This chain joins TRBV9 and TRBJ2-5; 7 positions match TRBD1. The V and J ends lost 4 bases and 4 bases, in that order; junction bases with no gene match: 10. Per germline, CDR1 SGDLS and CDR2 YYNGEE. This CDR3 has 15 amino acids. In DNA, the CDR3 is TGTGCCAGCAGCCCCCGGACAGGCGCATCAGAGACCCAGTACTTC. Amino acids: CASSPRTGASETQYF.

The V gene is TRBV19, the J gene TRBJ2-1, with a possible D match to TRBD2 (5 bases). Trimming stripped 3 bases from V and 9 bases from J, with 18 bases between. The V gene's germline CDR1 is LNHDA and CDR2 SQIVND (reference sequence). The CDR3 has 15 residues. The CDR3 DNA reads TGTGCCAGTAGTATGAGTCAGGCTAGCCGCGGTGAGCAGTTCTTC. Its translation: CASSMSQASRGEQFF.

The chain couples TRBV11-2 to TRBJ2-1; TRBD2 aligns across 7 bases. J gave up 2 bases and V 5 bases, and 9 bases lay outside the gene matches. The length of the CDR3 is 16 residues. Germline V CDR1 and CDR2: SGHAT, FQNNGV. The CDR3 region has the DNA TGTGCCAGCAGCCGCCAACTAGCGACAACCTACAATGAGCAGTTCTTC. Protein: CASSRQLATTYNEQFF.

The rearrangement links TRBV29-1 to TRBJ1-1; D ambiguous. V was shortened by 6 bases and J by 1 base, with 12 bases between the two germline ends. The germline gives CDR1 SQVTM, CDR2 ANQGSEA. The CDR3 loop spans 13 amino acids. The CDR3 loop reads CSVEIRQNTEAFF. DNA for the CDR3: TGCAGCGTCGAAATTCGACAGAACACTGAAGCTTTCTTT. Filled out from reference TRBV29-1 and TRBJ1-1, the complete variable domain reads SAVISQKPSRDICQRGTSLTIQCQVDSQVTMMFWYRQQPGQSLTLIATANQGSEATYESGFVIDKFPISRPNLTFSTLTVSNMSPEDSSIYLCSVEIRQNTEAFFGQGTRLTVV.

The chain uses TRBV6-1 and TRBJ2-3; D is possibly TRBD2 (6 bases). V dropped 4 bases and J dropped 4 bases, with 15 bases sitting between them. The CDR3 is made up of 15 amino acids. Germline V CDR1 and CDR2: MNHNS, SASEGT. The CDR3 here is CASSVDLSGADTQYF. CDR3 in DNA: TGTGCCAGCAGTGTGGACTTGTCGGGGGCAGATACGCAGTATTTT.